This T cell receptor (beta chain) was sequenced during a study of T cells in localized non-small cell lung cancer. The table came from immunoSEQ multiplex PCR; TCRdb's copy has only in-frame clones and leaves some out. The data show roughly 33,000 clones, roughly 86% seen once. This CDR3 has 13 residues. Deletions cut 5 bases from V and 5 bases from J, with 10 bases between. Germline V gene sequence: CDR1 MNHEY, CDR2 SMNVEV (reference sequence). This TCR derives from a woman aged 40 to 75 with stage I lung adenocarcinoma. The sequencing here drew on peripheral blood, taken before any cancer treatment. The chain is built from TRBV27 and TRBJ2-1, with D possibly TRBD2 on 5 matching bases. As DNA, the CDR3 is TGTGCCAGCAGTCGCCGGGAAGACAATGAGCAGTTCTTC. Translating gives CASSRREDNEQFF.